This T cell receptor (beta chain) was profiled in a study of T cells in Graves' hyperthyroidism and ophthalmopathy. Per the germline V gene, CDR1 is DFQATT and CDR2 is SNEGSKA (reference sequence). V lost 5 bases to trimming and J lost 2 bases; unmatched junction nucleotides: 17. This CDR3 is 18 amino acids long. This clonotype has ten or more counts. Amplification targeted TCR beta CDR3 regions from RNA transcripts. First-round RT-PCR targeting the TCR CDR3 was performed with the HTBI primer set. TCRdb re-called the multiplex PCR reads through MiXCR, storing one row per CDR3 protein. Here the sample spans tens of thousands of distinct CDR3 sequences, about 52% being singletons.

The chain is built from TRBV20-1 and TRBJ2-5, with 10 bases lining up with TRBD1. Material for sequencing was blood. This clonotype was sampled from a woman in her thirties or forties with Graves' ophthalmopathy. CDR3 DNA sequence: TGCAGTGCTCACACCGGGACAGGGGTGAGCGGGGCACAAGAGACCCAGTACTTC. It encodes CSAHTGTGVSGAQETQYF.